This TCR beta chain comes out of a study of control samples from healthy donors and cancer patients. Assay: immunoSEQ multiplex PCR; the TCRdb copy retains only in-frame clones and omits some. The sample includes roughly 94,000 clones, 65% to 85% of them seen just once. The trim removed 4 bases at V and 8 bases at J, leaving 18 bases unmatched. This CDR3 has 19 amino acids. Germline V gene data show CDR1 as SGHRS and CDR2 as YFSETQ. This sequence originates from a man in his 70s with lung cancer. This chain joins TRBV5-1 and TRBJ2-1; 13 bases line up with TRBD2. Sequences were obtained from PBMCs. CDR3 residues: CASSPATRLAGGLEDEQFF. The CDR3 bases are TGCGCCAGCAGCCCCGCCACTAGACTAGCGGGGGGATTGGAGGATGAGCAGTTCTTC.